Given below is one T cell receptor (beta chain) in context. Its cognate antigen has yet to be identified. Base-call qualities are not available, and no considerably larger clone is one nucleotide away. Donors formed part of the validation cohort, which comprised over a hundred subjects and was distinct from the first cohort of roughly 600 subjects. Relative to germline, V is missing 0 bases and J is missing 8 bases, with 9 bases of the junction outside any gene match. The CDR3 runs 15 residues from the cysteine to the phenylalanine. Only CDR3 DNA remains: 45 bases, in frame from the first base. For CDR1 and CDR2, the germline V gene lists SGDLS and YYNGEE. The entry originates in a study of cytomegalovirus exposure and HLA in healthy donors (dated 2017 in TCRdb). Study-level background: According to a later analysis, the 120 or so validation repertoires were produced on the same platform as the approximately 600 repertoires of the first cohort. The study aimed to test whether cataloging public T cell receptors could reveal signatures of past pathogen exposure. To predict cytomegalovirus infection status, the study brought together high-throughput TCR immunosequencing, statistical association of individual TCRs with disease status, and machine learning. Besides the first cohort of roughly 660 subjects, a separate validation cohort made up of 95 to 150 different subjects was used.

Receptor amplification or capture employed the immunoSEQ multiplex PCR assay. As for the authors' bioinformatics: A statistical classification framework was built for diagnosing cytomegalovirus status from the catalog of TCR beta chain sequences. TCRdb holds this immuneACCESS table with in-frame rearrangements only. Some clones are missing; in checked studies, unresolved V genes explain under half, and the rest has no known cause. V and J calls and clone size are given by that table; D and trimming were obtained from the DNA. The sample records 330,000 or so clones, 80% to 90% of which are singletons. Around 0.84% of the sample is held by the ten biggest clonotypes. General study outcomes and caveats: While some public TCRs were present in many individuals, most TCR sequences turned up only very rarely across donors. A later analysis had no HLA typing for the validation cohort, so co-occurrence there was scored across all 120 or so repertoires. In vitro tests confirmed that three of the cytomegalovirus-associated TCR beta chains recognize cytomegalovirus antigens. The study listed 164 TCR beta chains as associated with cytomegalovirus. Of the cluster scores, approximately 94% were above 0 in a later analysis, which found that TCRs clustered in the first cohort also tended to co-occur in the approximately 120 validation repertoires. The authors suggested that the approach could potentially be generalized to other disease states and immunological phenotypes. In both the original and validation cohorts, the classifier was reported to diagnose cytomegalovirus status with high specificity and sensitivity.

The rearranged chain carries TRBV9 and TRBJ1-2, with TRBD1 matching 8 junction bases. The sequence came from a woman aged 18 to 35 in good health and CMV-seronegative. Input material: PBMCs. The DNA reads TGTGCCAGCAGCGTAGGGACAGGGTCCGTAGGGGGCTACACCTTC. This translates into CASSVGTGSVGGYTF.